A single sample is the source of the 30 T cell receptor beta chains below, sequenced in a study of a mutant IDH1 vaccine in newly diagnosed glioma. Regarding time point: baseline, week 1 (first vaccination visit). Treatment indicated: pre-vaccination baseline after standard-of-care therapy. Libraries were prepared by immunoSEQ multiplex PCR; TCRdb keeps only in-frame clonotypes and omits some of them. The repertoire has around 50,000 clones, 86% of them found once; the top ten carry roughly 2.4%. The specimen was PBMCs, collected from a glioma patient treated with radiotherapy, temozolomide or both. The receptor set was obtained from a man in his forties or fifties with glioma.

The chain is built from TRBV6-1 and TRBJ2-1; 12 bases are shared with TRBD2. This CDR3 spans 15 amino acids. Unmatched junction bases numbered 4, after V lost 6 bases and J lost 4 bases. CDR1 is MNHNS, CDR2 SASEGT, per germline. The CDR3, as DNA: TGTGCCAGCAGGGACGGACTAGCGGGATACAATGAGCAGTTCTTC. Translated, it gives CASRDGLAGYNEQFF.

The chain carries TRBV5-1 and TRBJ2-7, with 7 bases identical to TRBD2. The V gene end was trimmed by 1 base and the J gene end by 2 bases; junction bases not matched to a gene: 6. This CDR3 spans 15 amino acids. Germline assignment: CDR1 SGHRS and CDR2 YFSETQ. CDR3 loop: CASSLYASGPYEQYF. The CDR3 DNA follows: TGCGCCAGCAGCTTGTATGCTAGCGGACCCTACGAGCAGTACTTC.

The CDR3 bases are TGCGCCAGCAGCCAAGATCAAGCAGGGGGCCACACTGAAGCTTTCTTT. Its translation is CASSQDQAGGHTEAFF. This sequence joins TRBV4-3 and TRBJ1-1, with 8 bases that match TRBD1. The germline gives CDR1 LGHNA, CDR2 YSLEER. The CDR3 consists of 16 residues. The ends lost 0 bases at V and 3 bases at J; junction bases unmatched: 6.

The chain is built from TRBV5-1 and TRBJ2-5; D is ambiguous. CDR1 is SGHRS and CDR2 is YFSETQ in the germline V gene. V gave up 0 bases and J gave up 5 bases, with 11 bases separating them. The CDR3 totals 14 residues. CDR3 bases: TGCGCCAGCAGCTTGGACCCGGTCGGCGAGACCCAGTACTTC. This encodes CASSLDPVGETQYF. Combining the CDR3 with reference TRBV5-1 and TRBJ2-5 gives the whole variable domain KAGVTQTPRYLIKTRGQQVTLSCSPISGHRSVSWYQQTPGQGLQFLFEYFSETQRNKGNFPGRFSGRQFSNSRSEMNVSTLELGDSALYLCASSLDPVGETQYFGPGTRLLVL.

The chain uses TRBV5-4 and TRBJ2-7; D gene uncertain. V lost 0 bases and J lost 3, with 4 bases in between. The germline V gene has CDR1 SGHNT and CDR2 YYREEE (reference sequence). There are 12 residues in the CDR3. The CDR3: CASSLDRYEQYF. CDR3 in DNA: TGTGCCAGCAGCTTGGATCGCTACGAGCAGTACTTC.

The CDR3 sequence is CASLGLGDEQFF. CDR3 nucleotide sequence: TGTGCCAGCTTGGGGTTGGGGGATGAGCAGTTCTTC. The chain has TRBV6-1 and TRBJ2-1; D tentatively fits TRBD1 or TRBD2 (5 bases each). Germline lookup yields CDR1 MNHNS and CDR2 SASEGT. The CDR3 is 12 amino acids. Trimming pared 8 bases from V and 8 bases from J, leaving 13 bases between.

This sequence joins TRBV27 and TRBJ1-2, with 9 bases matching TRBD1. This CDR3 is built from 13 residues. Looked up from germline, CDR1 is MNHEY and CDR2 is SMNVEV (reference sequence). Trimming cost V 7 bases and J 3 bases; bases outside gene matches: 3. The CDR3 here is CASKRTGDYGYTF. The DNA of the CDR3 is TGTGCCAGCAAGCGGACAGGGGACTATGGCTACACCTTC.

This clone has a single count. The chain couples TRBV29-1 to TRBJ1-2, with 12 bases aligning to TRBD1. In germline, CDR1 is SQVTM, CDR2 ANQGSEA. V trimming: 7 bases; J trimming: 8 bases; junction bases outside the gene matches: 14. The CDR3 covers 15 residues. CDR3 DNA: TGCAGCGCACTAGGGACAGGGGGCGGGTACAGCGGCTACACCTTC. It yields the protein CSALGTGGGYSGYTF.

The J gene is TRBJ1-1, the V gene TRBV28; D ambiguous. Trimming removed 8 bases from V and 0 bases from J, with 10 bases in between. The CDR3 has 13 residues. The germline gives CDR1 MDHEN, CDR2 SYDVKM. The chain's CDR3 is CASQSVLNTEAFF. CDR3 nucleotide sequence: TGTGCCAGCCAAAGCGTCTTGAACACTGAAGCTTTCTTT.

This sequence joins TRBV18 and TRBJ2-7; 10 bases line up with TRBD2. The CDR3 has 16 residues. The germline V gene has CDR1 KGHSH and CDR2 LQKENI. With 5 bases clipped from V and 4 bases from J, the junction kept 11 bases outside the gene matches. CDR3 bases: TGTGCCAGCTCAGGTTCCGGGACTAGCGTACGGTACGAGCAGTACTTC. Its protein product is CASSGSGTSVRYEQYF. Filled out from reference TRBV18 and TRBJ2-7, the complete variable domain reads NAGVMQNPRHLVRRRGQEARLRCSPMKGHSHVYWYRQLPEEGLKFMVYLQKENIIDESGMPKERFSAEFPKEGPSILRIQQVVRGDSAAYFCASSGSGTSVRYEQYFGPGTRLTVT.

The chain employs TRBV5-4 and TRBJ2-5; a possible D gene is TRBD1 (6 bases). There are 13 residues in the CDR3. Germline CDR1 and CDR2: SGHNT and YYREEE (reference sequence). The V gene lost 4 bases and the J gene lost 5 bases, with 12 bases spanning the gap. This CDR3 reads CASSKQGSETQYF. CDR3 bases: TGTGCCAGCAGCAAACAGGGTAGTGAGACCCAGTACTTC. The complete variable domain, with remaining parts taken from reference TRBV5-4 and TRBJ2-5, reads ETGVTQSPTHLIKTRGQQVTLRCSSQSGHNTVSWYQQALGQGPQFIFQYYREEENGRGNFPPRFSGLQFPNYSSELNVNALELDDSALYLCASSKQGSETQYFGPGTRLLVL.

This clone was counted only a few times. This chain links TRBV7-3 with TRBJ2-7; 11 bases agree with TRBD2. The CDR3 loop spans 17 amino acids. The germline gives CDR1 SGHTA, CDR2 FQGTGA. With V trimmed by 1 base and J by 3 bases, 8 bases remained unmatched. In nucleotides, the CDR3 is TGTGCCAGCAGCTTAAAGGGAGTGACTAGCGGGAACTACGAGCAGTACTTC. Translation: CASSLKGVTSGNYEQYF. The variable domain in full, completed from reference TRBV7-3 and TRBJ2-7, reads GAGVSQTPSNKVTEKGKYVELRCDPISGHTALYWYRQSLGQGPEFLIYFQGTGAADDSGLPNDRFFAVRPEGSVSTLKIQRTERGDSAVYLCASSLKGVTSGNYEQYFGPGTRLTVT.

CDR3 in DNA: TGTGCCAGCAGTGAGGGGAACAGGGGGCGGCGGGAGACCCAGTACTTC. It codes for CASSEGNRGRRETQYF. V and J are TRBV25-1 and TRBJ2-5; 9 nucleotides match TRBD1. V lost 3 bases and J lost 5; bases outside the gene matches: 10. The CDR3 runs 16 residues. CDR1 MGHDK and CDR2 SYGVNS come from the germline V gene. The complete variable domain, with remaining parts taken from reference TRBV25-1 and TRBJ2-5, reads EADIYQTPRYLVIGTGKKITLECSQTMGHDKMYWYQQDPGMELHLIHYSYGVNSTEKGDLSSESTVSRIRTEHFPLTLESARPSHTSQYLCASSEGNRGRRETQYFGPGTRLLVL.

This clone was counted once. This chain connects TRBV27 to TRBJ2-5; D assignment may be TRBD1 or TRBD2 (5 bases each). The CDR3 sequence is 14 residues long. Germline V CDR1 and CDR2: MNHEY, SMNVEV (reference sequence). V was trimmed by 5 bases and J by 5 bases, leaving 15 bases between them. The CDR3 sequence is CASSPPGPWETQYF. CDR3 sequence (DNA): TGTGCCAGCAGTCCCCCGGGACCCTGGGAGACCCAGTACTTC.

The CDR3 region is CASSVSGITGELFF. The CDR3 DNA is TGTGCCAGCAGCGTTTCGGGGATCACCGGGGAGCTGTTTTTT. The rearrangement uses TRBV9 and TRBJ2-2; D is perhaps TRBD2 (5 bases). The V gene's germline CDR1 is SGDLS and CDR2 YYNGEE. V was shortened by 2 bases and J by 4 bases, with 9 bases between the two germline ends. The CDR3 length is 14 residues.

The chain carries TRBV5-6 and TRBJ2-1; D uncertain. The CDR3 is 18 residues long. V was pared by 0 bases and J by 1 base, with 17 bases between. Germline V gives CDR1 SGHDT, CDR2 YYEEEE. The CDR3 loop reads CASSLALVEPESYNEQFF. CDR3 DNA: TGTGCCAGCAGCTTGGCACTGGTAGAACCAGAATCCTACAATGAGCAGTTCTTC. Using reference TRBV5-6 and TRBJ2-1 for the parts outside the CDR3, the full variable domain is DAGVTQSPTHLIKTRGQQVTLRCSPKSGHDTVSWYQQALGQGPQFIFQYYEEEERQRGNFPDRFSGHQFPNYSSELNVNALLLGDSALYLCASSLALVEPESYNEQFFGPGTRLTVL.

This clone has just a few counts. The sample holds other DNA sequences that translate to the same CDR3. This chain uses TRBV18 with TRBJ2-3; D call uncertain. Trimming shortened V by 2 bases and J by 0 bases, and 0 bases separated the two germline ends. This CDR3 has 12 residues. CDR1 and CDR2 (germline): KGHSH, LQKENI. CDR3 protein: CASSPSTDTQYF. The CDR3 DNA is TGTGCCAGCTCACCAAGCACAGATACGCAGTATTTT.

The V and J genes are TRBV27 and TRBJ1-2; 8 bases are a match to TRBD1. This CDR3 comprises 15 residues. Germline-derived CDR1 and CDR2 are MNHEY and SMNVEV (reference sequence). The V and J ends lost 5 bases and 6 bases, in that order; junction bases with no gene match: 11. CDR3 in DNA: TGTGCCAGCAGTGGGGGGGCGGACAGGGTAAATGGCTACACCTTC. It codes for CASSGGADRVNGYTF.

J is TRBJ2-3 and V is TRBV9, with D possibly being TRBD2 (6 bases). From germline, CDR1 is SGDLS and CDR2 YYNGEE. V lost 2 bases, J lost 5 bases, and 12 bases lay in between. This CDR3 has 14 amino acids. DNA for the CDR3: TGTGCCAGCAGCGTGGGGGTAGCGGAAGATACGCAGTATTTT. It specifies CASSVGVAEDTQYF.

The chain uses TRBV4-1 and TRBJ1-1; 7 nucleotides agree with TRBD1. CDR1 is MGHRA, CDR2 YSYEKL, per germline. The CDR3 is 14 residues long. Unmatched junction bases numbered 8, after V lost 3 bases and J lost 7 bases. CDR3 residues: CASSQIGQDDEAFF. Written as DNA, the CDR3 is TGCGCCAGCAGCCAGATAGGACAGGACGATGAAGCTTTCTTT.

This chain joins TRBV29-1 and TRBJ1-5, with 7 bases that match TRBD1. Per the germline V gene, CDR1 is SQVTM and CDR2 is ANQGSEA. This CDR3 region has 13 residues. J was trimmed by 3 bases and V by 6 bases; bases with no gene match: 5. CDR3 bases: TGCAGCGTGGGAGACAGGGTCAATCAGCCCCAGCATTTT. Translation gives CSVGDRVNQPQHF.

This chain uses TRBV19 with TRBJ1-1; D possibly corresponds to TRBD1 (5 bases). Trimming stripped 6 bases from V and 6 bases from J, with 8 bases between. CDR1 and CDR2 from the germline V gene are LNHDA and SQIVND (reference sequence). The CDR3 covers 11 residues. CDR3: CASRDSPEAFF. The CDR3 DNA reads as TGTGCCAGTAGAGACAGCCCTGAAGCTTTCTTT.

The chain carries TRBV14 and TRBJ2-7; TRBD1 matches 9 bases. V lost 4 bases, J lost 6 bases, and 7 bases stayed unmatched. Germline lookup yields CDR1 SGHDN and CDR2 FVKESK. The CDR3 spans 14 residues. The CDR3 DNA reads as TGTGCCAGCAGCCGGGACAGGGTTCGGGTCGAGCAGTACTTC. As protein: CASSRDRVRVEQYF. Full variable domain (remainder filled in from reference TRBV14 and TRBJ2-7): EAGVTQFPSHSVIEKGQTVTLRCDPISGHDNLYWYRRVMGKEIKFLLHFVKESKQDESGMPNNRFLAERTGGTYSTLKVQPAELEDSGVYFCASSRDRVRVEQYFGPGTRLTVT.

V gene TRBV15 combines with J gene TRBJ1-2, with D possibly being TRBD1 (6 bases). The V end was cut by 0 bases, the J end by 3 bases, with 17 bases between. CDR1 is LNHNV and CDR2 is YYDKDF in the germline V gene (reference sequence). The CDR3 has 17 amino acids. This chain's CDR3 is CATSREGPRGGDYGYTF. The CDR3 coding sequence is TGTGCCACCAGCAGAGAGGGACCGAGGGGGGGGGACTATGGCTACACCTTC.

DNA of the CDR3: TGTGCCAGCAGTCCAGGGGGCCAGGGCTTATACGAGCAGTACTTC. Its translation: CASSPGGQGLYEQYF. The V gene is TRBV6-5, the J gene TRBJ2-7; 8 bases align to TRBD1. CDR1 and CDR2 from the germline V gene are MNHEY and SVGAGI. V lost 5 bases and J lost 4; bases outside the gene matches: 10. The CDR3 covers 15 residues.

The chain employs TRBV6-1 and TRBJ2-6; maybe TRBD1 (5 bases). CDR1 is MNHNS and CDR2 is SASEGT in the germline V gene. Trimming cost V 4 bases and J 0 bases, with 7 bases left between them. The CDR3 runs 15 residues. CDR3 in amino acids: CASSGDSSGANVLTF. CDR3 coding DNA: TGTGCCAGCAGTGGAGACAGCTCTGGGGCCAACGTCCTGACTTTC.

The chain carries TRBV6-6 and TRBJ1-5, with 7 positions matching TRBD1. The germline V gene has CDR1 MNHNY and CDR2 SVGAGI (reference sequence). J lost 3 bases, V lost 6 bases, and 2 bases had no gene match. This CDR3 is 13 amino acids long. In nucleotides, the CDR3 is TGTGCCAGCAGAGGACAGGACAATCAGCCCCAGCATTTT. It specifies CASRGQDNQPQHF.

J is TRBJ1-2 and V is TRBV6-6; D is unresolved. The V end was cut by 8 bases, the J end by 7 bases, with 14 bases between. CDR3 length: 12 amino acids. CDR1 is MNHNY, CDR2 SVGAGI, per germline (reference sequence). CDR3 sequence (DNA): TGTGCCAGCTCGATCCCCGGTGGTGGCTACACCTTC. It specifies CASSIPGGGYTF.

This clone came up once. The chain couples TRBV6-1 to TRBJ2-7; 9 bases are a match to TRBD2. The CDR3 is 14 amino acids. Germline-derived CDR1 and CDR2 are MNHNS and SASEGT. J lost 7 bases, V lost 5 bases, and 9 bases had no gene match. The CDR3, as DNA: TGTGCCAGCAGTTCCCCGGGACTAGCTTGGGAGCAGTACTTC. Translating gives CASSSPGLAWEQYF.

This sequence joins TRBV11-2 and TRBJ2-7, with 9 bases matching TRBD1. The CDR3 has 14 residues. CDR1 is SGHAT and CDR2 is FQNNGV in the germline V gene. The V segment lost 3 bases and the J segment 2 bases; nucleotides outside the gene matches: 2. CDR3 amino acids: CASSFGTGPYEQYF. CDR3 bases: TGTGCCAGCAGCTTTGGGACAGGGCCCTACGAGCAGTACTTC.